One and the same sample provided the 14 T cell receptor beta chains below, sequenced in a study of cytomegalovirus exposure and HLA in healthy donors. Researchers ran the PCR with 60 Vbeta and 13 Jbeta primers. Assay used: immunoSEQ multiplex PCR; TCRdb lists only in-frame clones, some missing. The table records roughly 120,000 clones, around 77% of them present only once. Sequencing was carried out using PBMCs. Source of these receptors: a man aged 50 to 60 in good health and CMV-seropositive.

The chain uses TRBV5-6 and TRBJ1-2; D gene ambiguous. CDR3 length equals 14 residues. Trimming left V 2 bases short and J 8 bases short, with 16 bases between. Germline assignment: CDR1 SGHDT and CDR2 YYEEEE. CDR3 sequence: CASSFSTGSSGYTF. The DNA of the CDR3 is TGTGCCAGCAGCTTTTCAACGGGGAGCTCAGGCTACACCTTC.

The chain has TRBV10-3 and TRBJ1-2; D ambiguous. The V end lost 11 bases, the J end lost 1 base, and 11 bases lay between the germline ends. CDR1 and CDR2 from the germline V gene are ENHRY and SYGVKD. This CDR3 is 12 amino acids long. In DNA, the CDR3 is TGTGCCGCCTCCGGGTTTAACTATGGCTACACCTTC. This encodes CAASGFNYGYTF.

In this sample, this clone turned up once. V usage is TRBV18 and J usage is TRBJ2-1, with D uncertain. This CDR3 is built from 12 residues. Between the trimmed V and J ends, which lost 3 bases and 9 bases, there was a span of 9 bases. Germline V gene data show CDR1 as KGHSH and CDR2 as LQKENI. CDR3 protein: CASSPPGVEQFF. The CDR3 nucleotides are TGTGCCAGCTCACCCCCGGGTGTTGAGCAGTTCTTC.

The V and J genes are TRBV5-6 and TRBJ2-1; D is perhaps TRBD1 (5 bases). V was clipped by 1 base and J by 1 base, with 21 bases between them. The CDR3 runs to 19 residues. Germline-derived CDR1 and CDR2 are SGHDT and YYEEEE. The CDR3 DNA follows: TGTGCCAGCAGCTTGTTGTCTGGGGCAGGTACGGGTTCCTACAATGAGCAGTTCTTC. This translates into CASSLLSGAGTGSYNEQFF.

The V and J genes are TRBV10-1 and TRBJ2-1; perhaps TRBD1 as D (5 bases). Trimming removed 6 bases at V and 0 bases at J, with 24 bases between. The germline V gene has CDR1 WNHNN and CDR2 SYGVQD (reference sequence). The CDR3 contains 19 residues. The CDR3 bases are TGCGCCAGCAGCTGGACACTACCCTCCCCCGCAAGCTCCTACAATGAGCAGTTCTTC. It translates to CASSWTLPSPASSYNEQFF.

The chain links TRBV4-1 to TRBJ2-1; 10 bases match TRBD2. The trim removed 1 base at V and 2 bases at J, leaving 2 bases unmatched. This CDR3 region has 16 residues. Germline V lookup: CDR1 MGHRA, CDR2 YSYEKL. The CDR3 sequence is CASSQGTSGAYNEQFF. The CDR3, as DNA: TGCGCCAGCAGCCAAGGGACTAGCGGAGCCTACAATGAGCAGTTCTTC.

The V and J genes are TRBV6-5 and TRBJ2-1, with 9 nucleotides matching TRBD1. The V gene's germline CDR1 is MNHEY and CDR2 SVGAGI. V lost 4 bases and J lost 12; bases outside the gene matches: 13. The CDR3 length is 15 residues. CDR3 DNA sequence: TGTGCCAGCAGTTCTTGGCGGGACAGGGTGGAAGGGCAGTTCTTC. Amino acid sequence: CASSSWRDRVEGQFF.

This clone showed up just a few times. The genes are TRBV25-1 and TRBJ1-1, with TRBD1 identical over 8 bases. V was pared by 3 bases and J by 1 base, with 1 base of the junction left unmatched. CDR1 and CDR2 from the germline V gene are MGHDK and SYGVNS. The CDR3 is 14 residues long. The CDR3 DNA reads TGTGCCAGCAGTGAGACAGGGGCGAACACTGAAGCTTTCTTT. Residues: CASSETGANTEAFF.

The V and J genes are TRBV5-4 and TRBJ2-1; D call uncertain. There are 13 residues in the CDR3. CDR1 SGHNT and CDR2 YYREEE come from the germline V gene (reference sequence). Trimming shortened V by 0 bases and J by 5 bases, and 6 bases separated the two germline ends. The CDR3 region is CASSLGRDNEQFF. The CDR3 nucleotides are TGTGCCAGCAGCTTGGGCCGGGACAATGAGCAGTTCTTC.

This chain joins TRBV6-5 and TRBJ2-7; 8 bases line up with TRBD1. Germline V gene lookup returns CDR1 MNHEY and CDR2 SVGAGI. With 5 bases clipped from V and 6 bases from J, the junction kept 12 bases outside the gene matches. This CDR3 is 15 amino acids long. The DNA of the CDR3 is TGTGCCAGCAGTCCCTCAGGGGGCCTGAGTGGCGAGCAGTACTTC. This sequence encodes CASSPSGGLSGEQYF.

The chain recombines TRBV2 with TRBJ2-2; 8 bases are a match to TRBD2. The V segment lost 6 bases and the J segment 3 bases; nucleotides outside the gene matches: 6. Per germline, CDR1 SNHLY and CDR2 FYNNEI. This CDR3 comprises 15 residues. In nucleotides, the CDR3 is TGTGCCAGCAGGCTGGCGGGGGGTTACACCGGGGAGCTGTTTTTT. Residues: CASRLAGGYTGELFF.

This clone was detected only a few times. V is TRBV4-1 and J is TRBJ1-2, with 10 bases that match TRBD1. Losses at the gene ends were 4 bases for V and 3 bases for J; bases not matched to a gene: 5. The CDR3 is 15 residues long. Germline CDR1 MGHRA, CDR2 YSYEKL. In DNA form, the CDR3 reads TGCGCCAGCAGCCCCGACAGGGGGCTTGACTATGGCTACACCTTC. Translation gives CASSPDRGLDYGYTF.

V usage is TRBV18 and J usage is TRBJ2-1, with 8 positions matching TRBD2. Looked up from germline, CDR1 is KGHSH and CDR2 is LQKENI. Trimming at V came to 3 bases and at J to 4 bases, leaving 5 bases not matched to a gene. CDR3 length: 15 residues. CDR3 sequence reads: CASSPPTSGYNEQFF. In DNA, the CDR3 is TGTGCCAGCTCACCCCCTACTAGCGGTTACAATGAGCAGTTCTTC.

In this sample, this clone turned up once. The DNA of the CDR3 is TGCGCCAGCAGCGGCGGGGGCCAAGAGACCCAGTACTTC. Residues: CASSGGGQETQYF. The rearrangement links TRBV5-1 to TRBJ2-5; TRBD2 matches 7 bases. V lost 4 bases and J lost 1; bases outside the gene matches: 1. Germline V gives CDR1 SGHRS, CDR2 YFSETQ. CDR3 length: 13 residues.